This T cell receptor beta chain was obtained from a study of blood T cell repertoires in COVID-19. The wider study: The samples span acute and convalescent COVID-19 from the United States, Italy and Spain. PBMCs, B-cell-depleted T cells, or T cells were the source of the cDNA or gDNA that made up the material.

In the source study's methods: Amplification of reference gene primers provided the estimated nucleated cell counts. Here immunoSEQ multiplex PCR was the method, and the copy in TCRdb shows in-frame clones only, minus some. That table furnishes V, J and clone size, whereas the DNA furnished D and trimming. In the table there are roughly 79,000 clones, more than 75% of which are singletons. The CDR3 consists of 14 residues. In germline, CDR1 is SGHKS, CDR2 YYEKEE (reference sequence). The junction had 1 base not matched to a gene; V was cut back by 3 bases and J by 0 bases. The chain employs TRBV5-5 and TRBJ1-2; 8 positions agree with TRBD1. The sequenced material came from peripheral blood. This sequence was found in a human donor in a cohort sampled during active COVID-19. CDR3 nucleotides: TGTGCCAGCAGCTCAGGGGGCCCTAACTATGGCTACACCTTC. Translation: CASSSGGPNYGYTF.